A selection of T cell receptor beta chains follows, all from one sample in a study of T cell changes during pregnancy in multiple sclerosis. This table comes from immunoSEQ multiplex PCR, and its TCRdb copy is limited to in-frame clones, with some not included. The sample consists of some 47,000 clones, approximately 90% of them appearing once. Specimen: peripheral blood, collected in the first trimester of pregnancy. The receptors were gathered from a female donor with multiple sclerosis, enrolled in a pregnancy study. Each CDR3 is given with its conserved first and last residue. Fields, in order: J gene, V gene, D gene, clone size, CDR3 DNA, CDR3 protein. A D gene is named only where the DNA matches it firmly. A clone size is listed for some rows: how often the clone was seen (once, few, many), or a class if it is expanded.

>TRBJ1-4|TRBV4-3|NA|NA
TGCGCCAGCAGCTCACAAAGGGGGGGATGGGAAAAACTGTTTTTT
CASSSQRGGWEKLFF
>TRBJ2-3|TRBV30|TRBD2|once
TGTGCCTCCGGGACTAGCGGGGCTTATACGCAGTATTTT
CASGTSGAYTQYF
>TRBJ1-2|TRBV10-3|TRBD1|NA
TGTGCCATCAGTGAACCAGGGGGAACAGGGCGCGACTATGGCTACACCTTC
CAISEPGGTGRDYGYTF
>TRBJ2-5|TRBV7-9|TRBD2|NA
TGTGCCAGCAGTTTCGGGACTAGCGGGGTAGAGACCCAGTACTTC
CASSFGTSGVETQYF
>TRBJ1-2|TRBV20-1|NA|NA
TGCAGTGCTTGGGGGCTTGGCTACACCTTC
CSAWGLGYTF
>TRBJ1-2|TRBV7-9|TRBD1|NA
TGTGCCAGCAGCCCGCGGACAGGGCGTGTCTATGGCTACACCTTC
CASSPRTGRVYGYTF
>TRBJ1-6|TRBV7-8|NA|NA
TGTGCCAGCAGCTTAGTCTACGTGGGTAGCAATTCACCCCTCCACTTT
CASSLVYVGSNSPLHF
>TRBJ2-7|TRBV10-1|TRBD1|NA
TGCGCCAGCAGTGATCAGGGGACAGGGGGCGAGCAGTACTTC
CASSDQGTGGEQYF
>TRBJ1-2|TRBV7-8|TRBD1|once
TGTGCCAGCAGCTCCGCACGGACAGGGTATGGCTACACCTTC
CASSSARTGYGYTF
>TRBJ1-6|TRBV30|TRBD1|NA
TGTGCCTGGAGTCAGGGGACAGTAAATTCACCCCTCCACTTT
CAWSQGTVNSPLHF
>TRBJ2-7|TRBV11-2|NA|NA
TGTGCCAGCAGCTTACTCCAGGGCAGCGCCTACGAGCAGTACTTC
CASSLLQGSAYEQYF
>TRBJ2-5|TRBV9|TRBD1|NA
TGTGCCAGCAGCGCGACAGGGGGCTCCGTGACCCAGTACTTC
CASSATGGSVTQYF
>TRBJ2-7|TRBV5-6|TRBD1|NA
TGTGCCAGCACCCGGGACAGGGTCGGGGGCTCCTACGAGCAGTACTTC
CASTRDRVGGSYEQYF
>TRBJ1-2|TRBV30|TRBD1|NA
TGTGCCTGGGGGGACAGGGACTATGGCTACACCTTC
CAWGDRDYGYTF
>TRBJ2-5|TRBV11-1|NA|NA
TGTGCCAGCAGCGCGGGACAGCTCCAAGAGACCCAGTACTTC
CASSAGQLQETQYF
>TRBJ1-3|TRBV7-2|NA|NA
TGTGCCAGCAGCTTTGCCCCAGCTAGCTCTGGAAACACCATATATTTT
CASSFAPASSGNTIYF
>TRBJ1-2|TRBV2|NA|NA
TGTGCCAGCAGTTTCTACCGGGACACGCTATCCTATGGCTACACCTTC
CASSFYRDTLSYGYTF
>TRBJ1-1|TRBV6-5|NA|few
TGTGCCAGCACCTCACCGCGGAACACTGAAGCTTTCTTT
CASTSPRNTEAFF
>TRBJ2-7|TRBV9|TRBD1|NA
TGTGCCAGCAGCGTAGGAGGGGGCGTGGACGAGCAGTACTTC
CASSVGGGVDEQYF
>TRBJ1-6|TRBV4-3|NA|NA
TGCGCCAGCAGCCAAGATGGGCGGGATTCACCCCTCCACTTT
CASSQDGRDSPLHF
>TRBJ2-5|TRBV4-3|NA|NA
TGCGCCAGCAGCCAGAGCGGCCAAGAGACCCAGTACTTC
CASSQSGQETQYF
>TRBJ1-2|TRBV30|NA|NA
TGTGCCTGGAGCCCGGGTAACTATGGCTACACCTTC
CAWSPGNYGYTF
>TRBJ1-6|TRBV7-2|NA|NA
TGTGCCAGCAGCCCTCGGACACTTTCTGGTAATTCACCCCTCCACTTT
CASSPRTLSGNSPLHF
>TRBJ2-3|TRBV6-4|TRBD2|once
TGTGCCAGCAGTGACGAGGCGGGGGGCACAGATACGCAGTATTTT
CASSDEAGGTDTQYF
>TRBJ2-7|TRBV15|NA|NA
TGTGCCACCAGCAGAGATGTGCAGGGTGGATCCTACGAGCAGTACTTC
CATSRDVQGGSYEQYF
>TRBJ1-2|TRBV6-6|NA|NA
TGTGCCAGCAGTCCACAAAGTGGGGGCGGTGGCTACACCTTC
CASSPQSGGGGYTF
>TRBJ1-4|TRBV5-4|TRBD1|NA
TGTGCCAGCAGCCGCGGGACAGCGGAGGAAAAACTGTTTTTT
CASSRGTAEEKLFF
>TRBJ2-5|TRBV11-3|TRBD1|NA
TGTGCCAGCAGCCCGGGACAGGGGCCCCAAGAGACCCAGTACTTC
CASSPGQGPQETQYF
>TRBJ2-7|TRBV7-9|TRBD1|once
TGTGCCAGCAGGTACCTAGGGGGCTGGGGACCCGGGGATCACGAGCAGTACTTC
CASRYLGGWGPGDHEQYF
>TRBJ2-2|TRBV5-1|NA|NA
TGCGCCAGCAGCCCCCGGGAGCTCCGTGGGGAGCTGTTTTTT
CASSPRELRGELFF
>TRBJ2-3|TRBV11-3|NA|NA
TGTGCCAGCAGCTTACAGGGGAAGGCAGATACGCAGTATTTT
CASSLQGKADTQYF
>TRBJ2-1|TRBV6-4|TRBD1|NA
TGTGCCAGCAGTGCGGGACAGGGGGCGCAGGATGAGCAGTTCTTC
CASSAGQGAQDEQFF